Below, 28 T cell receptor beta chains from the same sample are listed, as sequenced in a study of T cell repertoires in cytomegalovirus infection. No antigen has been identified for these receptors. TCRdb re-derived calls from the reads in MiXCR, one entry per CDR3 protein. The repertoire holds over 100,000 distinct CDR3 sequences, with about 30% as singletons. The specimen comprised CD8+ T cells from cultured PBMCs, sampled from culture after CMV antigen stimulation. These receptors came from a human donor in good health (CMV status not recorded). Some clones in this sample may be carry-over from other donors' samples.

This clonotype was detected many times. DNA of the CDR3: TGCAGCGTTGAACAGAATCCAGATACGCAGTATTTT. As protein: CSVEQNPDTQYF. The V call is TRBV29-1, the J call TRBJ2-3, with D unclear. Germline V gene lookup returns CDR1 SQVTM and CDR2 ANQGSEA. The CDR3 runs to 12 residues. The V gene lost 2 bases and the J gene lost 4 bases, with 7 bases spanning the gap.

The chain uses TRBV6-6 and TRBJ2-3, with D possibly being TRBD2 (6 bases). V was pared by 6 bases and J by 6 bases, with 13 bases between. CDR1 and CDR2 (germline): MNHNY, SVGAGI (reference sequence). The CDR3 contains 13 residues. The CDR3 DNA reads as TGTGCCAGCAGCCCGGGGGAAAGGGATACGCAGTATTTT. It codes for CASSPGERDTQYF.

The chain joins TRBV5-4 to TRBJ2-7, with D maybe TRBD2 (6 bases). Germline V lookup: CDR1 SGHNT, CDR2 YYREEE (reference sequence). The CDR3 is 14 amino acids. Trimming took 1 base from V and 2 from J, leaving 10 bases between them. The CDR3 is CASSLHGRTYEQYF. Here the CDR3 DNA reads TGTGCCAGCAGCTTGCACGGGAGAACCTACGAGCAGTACTTC.

This clonotype appeared a single time. The chain recombines TRBV29-1 with TRBJ1-1; D is unresolved. Germline CDR1 reads SQVTM; CDR2 reads ANQGSEA. There are 12 residues in the CDR3. The V gene lost 6 bases and the J gene lost 0 bases, with 8 bases spanning the gap. The CDR3 DNA follows: TGCAGCGTCCGGGATATGAACACTGAAGCTTTCTTT. Translating it yields CSVRDMNTEAFF.

The chain's CDR3 is CASSEGGGFNEKLFF. The CDR3 DNA reads as TGTGCCAGCAGTGAAGGAGGGGGCTTTAATGAAAAACTGTTTTTT. The chain employs TRBV2 and TRBJ1-4; 7 positions match TRBD1. The CDR3 has 15 amino acids. Germline loops: CDR1 SNHLY, CDR2 FYNNEI. V dropped 1 base and J dropped 4; count of bases not matched to a gene: 3.

This chain uses TRBV20-1 with TRBJ1-2; D call uncertain. Germline CDR1 is DFQATT and CDR2 is SNEGSKA (reference sequence). V lost 5 bases and J 5 bases, leaving 21 bases between the germline ends. The CDR3 has 15 amino acids. CDR3 in amino acids: CSAPDGGIRGYGYTF. The CDR3 DNA reads as TGCAGTGCTCCGGACGGTGGGATTAGAGGGTATGGCTACACCTTC.

This clonotype has a handful of counts. This chain joins TRBV2 and TRBJ2-3; TRBD2 aligns across 12 bases. Germline V gene data show CDR1 as SNHLY and CDR2 as FYNNEI. The J segment lost 4 bases and the V segment lost 6 bases, leaving 8 bases of the junction unmatched. CDR3 length equals 16 residues. The CDR3 region has the DNA TGTGCCAGCAGCCCTGCTAGCGGGGGGGCACCAGATACGCAGTATTTT. Amino acid sequence: CASSPASGGAPDTQYF.

This clonotype has just a few counts. The chain is built from TRBV6-5 and TRBJ1-4; no clear D. V gave up 5 bases and J gave up 6 bases, with 10 bases separating them. Germline assignment: CDR1 MNHEY and CDR2 SVGAGI. This CDR3 region has 13 residues. CDR3 sequence: CASSAADYEKLFF. As DNA, the CDR3 is TGTGCCAGCAGTGCCGCGGATTATGAAAAACTGTTTTTT.

The chain carries TRBV6-6 and TRBJ1-1, with D perhaps TRBD1 (6 bases). V was pared by 2 bases and J by 1 base, with 14 bases between. The CDR3 consists of 16 residues. Germline V gene data show CDR1 as MNHNY and CDR2 as SVGAGI (reference sequence). The CDR3 sequence: CASSYELGGRNTEAFF. CDR3 coding DNA: TGTGCCAGCAGTTACGAATTAGGGGGGAGGAACACTGAAGCTTTCTTT.

The chain combines TRBV28 with TRBJ2-1; 13 bases agree with TRBD2. Germline lookup yields CDR1 MDHEN and CDR2 SYDVKM. This CDR3 region has 16 residues. V shed 4 bases, J shed 7 bases, and the junction held 7 bases outside the gene matches. The CDR3 spells CASSSLLAGGPNEQFF. The CDR3 bases are TGTGCCAGCAGTTCCCTACTAGCGGGGGGGCCTAATGAGCAGTTCTTC.

The chain links TRBV15 to TRBJ2-1; possible D gene TRBD1, 5 bases. Germline loops: CDR1 LNHNV, CDR2 YYDKDF (reference sequence). The V end lost 4 bases, the J end lost 4 bases, and 8 bases lay between the germline ends. This CDR3 is built from 13 residues. CDR3 coding DNA: TGTGCCACCAGCACAAACAGGTACAATGAGCAGTTCTTC. This gives the protein CATSTNRYNEQFF.

This clonotype has at least ten counts. The chain joins TRBV7-8 to TRBJ2-3, with D tentatively TRBD1 (6 bases). CDR3 size: 14 residues. In germline, CDR1 is SGHVS, CDR2 FQNEAQ. V lost 3 bases and J lost 4, with 11 bases in between. CDR3 region: CASSLFQGPDTQYF. The CDR3 region has the DNA TGTGCCAGCAGCTTGTTTCAGGGGCCAGATACGCAGTATTTT.

CDR3 sequence reads: CASSTGQGIQPQHF. The CDR3 nucleotides are TGTGCCAGTAGTACGGGACAGGGAATTCAGCCCCAGCATTTT. The chain carries TRBV19 and TRBJ1-5; 9 nucleotides match TRBD1. The CDR3 consists of 14 residues. Germline trimming cut 4 bases from V and 6 bases from J; bases unmatched to any gene: 4. Germline lookup yields CDR1 LNHDA and CDR2 SQIVND (reference sequence).

In its sample, this clonotype was seen a few times. The chain employs TRBV27 and TRBJ1-2, with a possible D match to TRBD1 (6 bases). This CDR3 comprises 14 residues. With 6 bases removed from V and 1 base from J, the gap between germline ends came to 12 bases. CDR1 MNHEY and CDR2 SMNVEV come from the germline V gene (reference sequence). The CDR3 spells CASREPGVNYGYTF. CDR3 nucleotides: TGTGCCAGCAGGGAGCCAGGGGTTAACTATGGCTACACCTTC.

This clonotype has only a few counts. V and J are TRBV6-2 or TRBV6-3 and TRBJ2-7; 8 bases agree with TRBD2. After removal of 4 bases from V and 2 bases from J, the junction contained 7 bases not matched to a gene. The length of the CDR3 is 15 residues. Looked up from germline, CDR1 is MNHEY and CDR2 is SVGEGT. CDR3 amino acids: CASSLGLALTYEQYF. The DNA of the CDR3 is TGTGCCAGCAGTTTAGGACTAGCCCTTACCTACGAGCAGTACTTC.

There are a few counts of this clonotype. V and J are TRBV4-1 and TRBJ2-7; D gene unclear. The CDR3 sequence is 14 residues long. Germline V gives CDR1 MGHRA, CDR2 YSYEKL. V lost 4 bases, J lost 4 bases, and 14 bases lay in between. The CDR3 spells CASSRPAALYEQYF. The DNA of the CDR3 is TGCGCCAGCAGCCGTCCGGCGGCGCTATACGAGCAGTACTTC.

The V and J genes are TRBV24-1 and TRBJ1-2, with a tentative D call TRBD1 (6 bases). The CDR3 spans 14 residues. V lost 2 bases, J lost 8 bases, and 14 bases lay in between. Germline CDR1 and CDR2: KGHDR and SFDVKD. The CDR3 coding sequence is TGTGCCACCAGTGATTGGGACAATTCGGAAGGCTACACCTTC. It encodes CATSDWDNSEGYTF.

The J gene is TRBJ2-5, the V gene TRBV20-1, with D unresolved. Germline CDR1 is DFQATT and CDR2 is SNEGSKA (reference sequence). The CDR3 has 14 amino acids. Trimming removed 0 bases from V and 5 bases from J, with 13 bases in between. The CDR3 nucleotides read TGCAGTGCTAGAGATCTGGAAGGTCCGGAGACCCAGTACTTC. Translated: CSARDLEGPETQYF.

The chain uses TRBV11-2 and TRBJ2-3; D is unresolved. Trimming took off 0 bases at V and 6 bases at J, with 10 bases between the two ends. CDR1 SGHAT and CDR2 FQNNGV come from the germline V gene. CDR3 length equals 14 residues. The CDR3 spells CASSLDRSFDTQYF. In nucleotides, the CDR3 is TGTGCCAGCAGCTTAGATCGTAGTTTCGATACGCAGTATTTT. Full variable domain (outside the CDR3, taken from reference TRBV11-2 and TRBJ2-3): EAGVAQSPRYKIIEKRQSVAFWCNPISGHATLYWYQQILGQGPKLLIQFQNNGVVDDSQLPKDRFSAERLKGVDSTLKIQPAKLEDSAVYLCASSLDRSFDTQYFGPGTRLTVL.

The rearrangement links TRBV12-3 or TRBV12-4 to TRBJ2-1; the D gene is possibly TRBD1 (5 bases). Trimming took off 4 bases at V and 6 bases at J, with 16 bases between the two ends. CDR3 length equals 15 residues. The CDR3 sequence: CASSWGQVPFNEQFF. In nucleotides, the CDR3 is TGTGCCAGCAGTTGGGGCCAGGTTCCTTTCAATGAGCAGTTCTTC.

The V call is TRBV12-3 or TRBV12-4, the J call TRBJ1-1; D remains ambiguous. Trimming pared 6 bases from V and 0 bases from J, leaving 5 bases between. The CDR3 length is 12 residues. The CDR3 sequence: CASRGLNTEAFF. CDR3 DNA sequence: TGTGCCAGCAGGGGTCTGAACACTGAAGCTTTCTTT.

V and J are TRBV7-4 and TRBJ2-5; a possible D gene is TRBD2 (6 bases). The CDR3 is 15 amino acids. Germline CDR1 reads SGHVT; CDR2 reads SQSDAQ. V lost 5 bases, J lost 4 bases, and 17 bases lay in between. The CDR3 loop reads CASSGGTRQGETQYF. CDR3 sequence (DNA): TGTGCCAGCAGCGGGGGGACCCGGCAGGGAGAGACCCAGTACTTC.

The chain couples TRBV6-6 to TRBJ2-4; D possibly matches TRBD1 or TRBD2 (7 bases each). The germline V gene encodes CDR1 MNHNY and CDR2 SVGAGI (reference sequence). This CDR3 region has 15 residues. Trimming shortened V by 7 bases and J by 2 bases, and 15 bases separated the two germline ends. This CDR3 is CASTGEGATKNIQYF. CDR3 DNA sequence: TGTGCCAGCACCGGGGAGGGGGCAACCAAAAACATTCAGTACTTC.

The V gene is TRBV20-1, the J gene TRBJ2-3; 8 bases are a match to TRBD1. The germline V gene encodes CDR1 DFQATT and CDR2 SNEGSKA (reference sequence). Trimming at V came to 0 bases and at J to 5 bases, leaving 4 bases not matched to a gene. The CDR3 length is 14 residues. The CDR3, as DNA: TGCAGTGCTAGAGACAGGGGGCGAGGAGATACGCAGTATTTT. Translated: CSARDRGRGDTQYF.

This clonotype was counted many times. V and J are TRBV7-8 and TRBJ2-7; 12 bases match TRBD1. V shed 4 bases and J 3 bases; nucleotides not matched to a gene: 4. The CDR3 is made up of 15 amino acids. Germline V lookup: CDR1 SGHVS, CDR2 FQNEAQ. CDR3 nucleotide sequence: TGTGCCAGCAGCTCGGGGACAGGGGGCTTCTACGAGCAGTACTTC. It specifies CASSSGTGGFYEQYF.

V usage is TRBV27 and J usage is TRBJ2-1; 7 bases match TRBD1. The CDR3 is 14 residues long. The V gene's germline CDR1 is MNHEY and CDR2 SMNVEV (reference sequence). Unmatched junction bases numbered 4, after V lost 3 bases and J lost 5 bases. The DNA of the CDR3 is TGTGCCAGCAGTTTTATACAGGGGAACAATGAGCAGTTCTTC. This sequence encodes CASSFIQGNNEQFF.

This clonotype was picked up a small number of times. CDR3 residues: CASSYQGSEAFF. CDR3 DNA sequence: TGTGCCAGCAGTTACCAGGGGTCTGAAGCTTTCTTT. The chain employs TRBV6-2 or TRBV6-3 and TRBJ1-1; TRBD1 is a possible D gene (6 bases). Trimming pared 2 bases from V and 6 bases from J, leaving 7 bases between. Germline V CDR1 and CDR2: MNHEY, SVGEGT. The CDR3 consists of 12 residues.

This clonotype was recorded many times. The chain couples TRBV12-3 or TRBV12-4 to TRBJ2-1; 12 bases agree with TRBD2. After removal of 6 bases from V and 3 bases from J, the junction contained 3 bases not matched to a gene. The CDR3 is 15 residues long. CDR3 in amino acids: CASSPLAGGYNEQFF. The DNA of the CDR3 is TGTGCCAGCAGCCCACTAGCGGGGGGCTACAATGAGCAGTTCTTC.